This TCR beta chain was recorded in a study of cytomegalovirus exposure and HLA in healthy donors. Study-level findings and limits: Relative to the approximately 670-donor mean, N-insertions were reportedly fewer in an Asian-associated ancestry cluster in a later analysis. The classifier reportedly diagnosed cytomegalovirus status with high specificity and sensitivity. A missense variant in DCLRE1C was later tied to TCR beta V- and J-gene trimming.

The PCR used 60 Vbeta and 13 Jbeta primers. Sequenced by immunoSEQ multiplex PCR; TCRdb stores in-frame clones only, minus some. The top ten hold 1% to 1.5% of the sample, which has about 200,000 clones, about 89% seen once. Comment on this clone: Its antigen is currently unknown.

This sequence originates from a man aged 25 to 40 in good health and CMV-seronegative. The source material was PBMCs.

The CDR3 sequence: CASSFGGNNQPQHF. CDR3 coding DNA: TGTGCCAGCAGCTTTGGGGGGAACAATCAGCCCCAGCATTTT. This chain links TRBV7-9 with TRBJ1-5; possible D gene TRBD1, 5 bases. V lost 3 bases and J lost 3, with 9 bases in between. The germline V gene has CDR1 SEHNR and CDR2 FQNEAQ (reference sequence). The CDR3 consists of 14 residues.